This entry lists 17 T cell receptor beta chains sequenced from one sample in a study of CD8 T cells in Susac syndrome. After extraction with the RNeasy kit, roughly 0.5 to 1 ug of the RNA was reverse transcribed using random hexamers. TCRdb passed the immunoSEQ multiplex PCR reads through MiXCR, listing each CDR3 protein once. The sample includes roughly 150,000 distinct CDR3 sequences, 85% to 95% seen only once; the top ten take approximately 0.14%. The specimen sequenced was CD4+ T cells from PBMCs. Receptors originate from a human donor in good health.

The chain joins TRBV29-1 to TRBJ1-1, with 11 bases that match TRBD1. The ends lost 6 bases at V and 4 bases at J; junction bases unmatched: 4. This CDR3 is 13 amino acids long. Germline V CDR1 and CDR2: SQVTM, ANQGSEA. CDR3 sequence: CSVVGTGGTEAFF. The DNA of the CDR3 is TGCAGCGTGGTTGGGACAGGGGGCACTGAAGCTTTCTTT.

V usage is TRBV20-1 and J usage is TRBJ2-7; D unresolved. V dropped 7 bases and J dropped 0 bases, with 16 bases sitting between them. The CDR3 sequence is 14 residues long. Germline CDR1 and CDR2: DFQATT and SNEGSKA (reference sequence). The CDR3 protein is CSVRRPASSYEQYF. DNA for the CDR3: TGCAGTGTCAGAAGGCCCGCGAGCTCCTACGAGCAGTACTTC.

This CDR3 reads CASTQRTNTEAFF. The CDR3 DNA is TGTGCCAGCACCCAACGGACGAACACTGAAGCTTTCTTT. The V and J genes are TRBV12-3 or TRBV12-4 and TRBJ1-1, with D uncertain. Trimming took off 7 bases at V and 1 base at J, with 10 bases between the two ends. CDR3 length equals 13 residues.

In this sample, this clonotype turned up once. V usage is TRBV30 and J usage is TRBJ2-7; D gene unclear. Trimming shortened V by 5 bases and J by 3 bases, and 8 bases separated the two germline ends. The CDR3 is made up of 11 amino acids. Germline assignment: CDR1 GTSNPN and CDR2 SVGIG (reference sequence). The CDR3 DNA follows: TGTGCCTGGGACACCGGCTACGAGCAGTACTTC. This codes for CAWDTGYEQYF.

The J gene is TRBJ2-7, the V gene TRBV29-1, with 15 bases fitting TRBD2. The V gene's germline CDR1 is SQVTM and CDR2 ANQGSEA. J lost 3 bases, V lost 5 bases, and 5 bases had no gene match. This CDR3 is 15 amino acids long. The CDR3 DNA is TGCAGCGTTAAGGGGGGACTAGCGGGGGGCTACGAGCAGTACTTC. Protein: CSVKGGLAGGYEQYF.

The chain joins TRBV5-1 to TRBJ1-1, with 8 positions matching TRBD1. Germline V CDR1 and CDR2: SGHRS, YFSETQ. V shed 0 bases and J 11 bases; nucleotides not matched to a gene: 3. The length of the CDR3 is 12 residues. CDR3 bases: TGCGCCAGCAGCTTGGATAGGACAGGGGCTTTCTTT. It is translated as CASSLDRTGAFF.

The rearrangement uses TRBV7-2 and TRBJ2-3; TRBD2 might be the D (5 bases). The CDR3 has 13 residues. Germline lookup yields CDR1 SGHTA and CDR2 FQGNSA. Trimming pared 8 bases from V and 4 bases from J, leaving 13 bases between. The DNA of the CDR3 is TGTGCCAGCCAAATCATCGGGGCAGATACGCAGTATTTT. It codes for CASQIIGADTQYF.

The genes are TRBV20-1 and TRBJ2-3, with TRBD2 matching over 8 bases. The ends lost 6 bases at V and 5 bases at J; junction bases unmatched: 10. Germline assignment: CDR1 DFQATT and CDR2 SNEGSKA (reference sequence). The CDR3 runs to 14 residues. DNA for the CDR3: TGCAGTGCGGGTGTTCGCGGGGGGAGAGATACGCAGTATTTT. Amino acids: CSAGVRGGRDTQYF.

The chain's CDR3 is CASSSRGFTDTQYF. The CDR3 nucleotides read TGTGCCAGCAGCTCAAGAGGGTTCACAGATACGCAGTATTTT. The chain recombines TRBV7-9 with TRBJ2-3; weak D call: TRBD2 (5 bases). CDR1 is SEHNR, CDR2 FQNEAQ, per germline (reference sequence). The CDR3 contains 14 residues. The V end lost 4 bases, the J end lost 2 bases, and 10 bases lay between the germline ends.

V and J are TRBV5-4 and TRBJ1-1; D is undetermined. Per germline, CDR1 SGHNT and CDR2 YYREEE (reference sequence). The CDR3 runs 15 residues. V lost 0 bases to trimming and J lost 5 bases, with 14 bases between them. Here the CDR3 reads CASSLASTRETEAFF. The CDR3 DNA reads TGTGCCAGCAGCTTGGCCTCAACAAGGGAAACTGAAGCTTTCTTT.

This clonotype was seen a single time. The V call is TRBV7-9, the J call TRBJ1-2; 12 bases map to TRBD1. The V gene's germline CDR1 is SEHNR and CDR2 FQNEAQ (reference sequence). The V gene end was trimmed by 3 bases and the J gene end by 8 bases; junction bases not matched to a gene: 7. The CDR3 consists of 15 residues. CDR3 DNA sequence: TGTGCCAGCAGCTTGCGGGACAGGGGGCCCCTAGGCTACACCTTC. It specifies CASSLRDRGPLGYTF.

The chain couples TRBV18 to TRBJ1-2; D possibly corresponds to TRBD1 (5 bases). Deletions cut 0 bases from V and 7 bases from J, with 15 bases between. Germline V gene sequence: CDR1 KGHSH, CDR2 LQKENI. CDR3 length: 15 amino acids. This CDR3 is CASSPPSGRASGYTF. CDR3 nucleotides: TGTGCCAGCTCACCACCGTCGGGCAGGGCATCTGGCTACACCTTC.

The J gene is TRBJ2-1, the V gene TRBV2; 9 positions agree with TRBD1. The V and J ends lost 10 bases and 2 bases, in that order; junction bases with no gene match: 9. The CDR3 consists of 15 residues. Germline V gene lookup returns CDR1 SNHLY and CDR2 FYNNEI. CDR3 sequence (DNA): TGTGCCAACCCGACAGGGGGGAGACCCTACAATGAGCAGTTCTTC. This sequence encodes CANPTGGRPYNEQFF.

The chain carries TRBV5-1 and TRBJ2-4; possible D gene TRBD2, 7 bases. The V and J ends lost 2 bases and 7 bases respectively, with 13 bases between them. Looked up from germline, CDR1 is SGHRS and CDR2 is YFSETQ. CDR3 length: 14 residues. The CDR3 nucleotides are TGCGCCAGCAGCTTCGGGGGGCGCGGGAACATTCAGTACTTC. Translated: CASSFGGRGNIQYF.

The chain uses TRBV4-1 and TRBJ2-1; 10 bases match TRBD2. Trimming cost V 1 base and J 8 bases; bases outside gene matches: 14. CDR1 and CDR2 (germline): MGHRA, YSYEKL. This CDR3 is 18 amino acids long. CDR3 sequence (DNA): TGCGCCAGCAGCCAAGTACCCTCAGCGGGGGGGTTACGGCATGAGCAGTTCTTC. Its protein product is CASSQVPSAGGLRHEQFF.

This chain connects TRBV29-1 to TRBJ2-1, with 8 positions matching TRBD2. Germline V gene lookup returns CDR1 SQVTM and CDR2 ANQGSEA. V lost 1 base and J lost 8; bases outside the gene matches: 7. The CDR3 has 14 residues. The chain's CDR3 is CSVEGRGVVDEQFF. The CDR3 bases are TGCAGCGTTGAAGGGCGGGGGGTTGTCGATGAGCAGTTCTTC.

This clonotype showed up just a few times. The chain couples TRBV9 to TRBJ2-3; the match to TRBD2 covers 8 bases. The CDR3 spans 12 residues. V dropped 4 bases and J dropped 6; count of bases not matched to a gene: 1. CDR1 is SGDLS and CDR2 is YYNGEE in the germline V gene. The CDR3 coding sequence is TGTGCCAGCAGCTTAGCGGGGGATACGCAGTATTTT. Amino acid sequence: CASSLAGDTQYF.